This TCR beta chain derives from a study of T cells after somatic rescue of genetic block. Clones were sequenced by immunoSEQ multiplex PCR, and TCRdb holds only the in-frame ones, with some missing. This sample has just over 14,000 clones, with around 71% found just once. V dropped 3 bases and J dropped 5 bases, with 11 bases sitting between them. CDR3 length: 14 amino acids. Looked up from germline, CDR1 is SGHDT and CDR2 is YYEEEE. By share, this clone ranks as medium-sized. The sequenced sample was peripheral blood mononuclear cells (PBMCs). This receptor was taken from a boy younger than 18. The V and J genes are TRBV5-6 and TRBJ1-4; D is unresolved. CDR3 residues: CASSSGGPNEKLFF. The CDR3 DNA reads TGTGCCAGCAGCTCCGGAGGGCCGAATGAAAAACTGTTTTTT.